The present TCR beta chain was sequenced within a study of cytomegalovirus exposure and HLA in healthy donors. Study in general: Unique TCR beta sequences numbering approximately 120 million came from about 179 million T cells in an earlier analysis.

Germline trimming cut 0 bases from V and 8 bases from J; bases unmatched to any gene: 5. This CDR3 is built from 14 residues. Looked up from germline, CDR1 is SGHRS and CDR2 is YFSETQ. Points on this clone: What it binds is not known.

Whole-study results and caveats: Some TCR beta chains (more than 150 of them) were listed as cytomegalovirus-associated.

PCR primers comprised 60 Vbeta and 13 Jbeta primers. The method was immunoSEQ multiplex PCR; TCRdb's version includes in-frame clones alone and lacks a portion of them. The sample holds about 120,000 clones. These donors, healthy bone marrow donors, were studied. This chain joins TRBV5-1 and TRBJ2-1, with 7 bases lining up with TRBD1. Input material: PBMCs. This receptor was taken from a man between 18 and 29 years old in good health and CMV-seronegative. CDR3 in DNA: TGCGCCAGCAGCTTGGTACAGGGGAACGATGAGCAGTTCTTC. This encodes CASSLVQGNDEQFF.